The clone carrying this T cell receptor beta chain appeared once. Measured with immunoSEQ multiplex PCR; TCRdb has only the in-frame clones, and not every one. Altogether more than 100,000 clones are present, roughly 90% being singletons, with the ten largest covering 8.5% to 10%. This entry comes from a study of control samples from healthy donors and cancer patients. The germline V and J ends were trimmed by 6 bases and 7 bases, with 15 bases remaining between them. This CDR3 is 13 amino acids long. CDR1 KGHSH and CDR2 LQKENI come from the germline V gene. The specimen was blood. This clonotype was obtained from a man between 18 and 35 years old in good health. The J gene is TRBJ1-2, the V gene TRBV18; D is undetermined. CDR3 coding DNA: TGTGCCAGCTCCCCCGGCGGGCAGACTGGCTACACCTTC. This sequence encodes CASSPGGQTGYTF.